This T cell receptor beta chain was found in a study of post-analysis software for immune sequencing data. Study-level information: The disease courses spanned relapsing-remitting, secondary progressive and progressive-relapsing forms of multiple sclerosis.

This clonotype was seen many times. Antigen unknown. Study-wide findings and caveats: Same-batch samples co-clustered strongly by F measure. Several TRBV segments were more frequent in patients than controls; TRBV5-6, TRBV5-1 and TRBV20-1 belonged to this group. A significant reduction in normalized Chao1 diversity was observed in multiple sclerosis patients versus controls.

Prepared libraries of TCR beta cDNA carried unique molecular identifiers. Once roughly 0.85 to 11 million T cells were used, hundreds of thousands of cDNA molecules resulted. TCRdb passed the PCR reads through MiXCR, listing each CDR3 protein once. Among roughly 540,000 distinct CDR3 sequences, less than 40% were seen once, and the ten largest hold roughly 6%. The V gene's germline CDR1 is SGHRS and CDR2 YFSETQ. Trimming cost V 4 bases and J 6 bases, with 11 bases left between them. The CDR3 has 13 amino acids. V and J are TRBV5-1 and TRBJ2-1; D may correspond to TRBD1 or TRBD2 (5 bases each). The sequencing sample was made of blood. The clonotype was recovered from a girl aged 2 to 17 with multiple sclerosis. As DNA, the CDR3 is TGCGCCAGCAGCGACGGGACCCGCAATGAGCAGTTCTTC. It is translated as CASSDGTRNEQFF.